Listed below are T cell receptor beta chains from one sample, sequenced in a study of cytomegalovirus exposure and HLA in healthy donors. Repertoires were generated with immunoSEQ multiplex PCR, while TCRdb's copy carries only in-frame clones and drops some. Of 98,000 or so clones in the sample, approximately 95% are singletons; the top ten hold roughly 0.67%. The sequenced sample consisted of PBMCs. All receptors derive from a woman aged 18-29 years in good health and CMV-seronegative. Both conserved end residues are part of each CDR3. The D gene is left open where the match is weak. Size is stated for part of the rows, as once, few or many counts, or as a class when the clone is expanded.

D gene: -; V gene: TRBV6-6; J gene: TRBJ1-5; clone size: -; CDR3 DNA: TGTGCCAGCGAGGGCGAGGCGGTAGGAAATCAGCCCCAGCATTTT; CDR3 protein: CASEGEAVGNQPQHF
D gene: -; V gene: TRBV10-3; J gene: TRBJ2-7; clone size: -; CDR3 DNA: TGTGCCATCACCAAGGTACCCGGGGGCTACGAGCAGTACTTC; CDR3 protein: CAITKVPGGYEQYF
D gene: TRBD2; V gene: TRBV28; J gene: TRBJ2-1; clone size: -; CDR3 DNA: TGTGCCAGCAGCTCAAGCGGGGGCTACAATGAGCAGTTCTTC; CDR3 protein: CASSSSGGYNEQFF
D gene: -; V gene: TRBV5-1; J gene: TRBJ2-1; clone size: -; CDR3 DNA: TGCGCCAGCAGCTTGGACAGCCGGAATGAGCAGTTCTTC; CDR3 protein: CASSLDSRNEQFF
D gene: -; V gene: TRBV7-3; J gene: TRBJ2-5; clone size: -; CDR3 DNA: TGTGCCAGCAGCTTAAGGAGGGTTCAAGAGACCCAGTACTTC; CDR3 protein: CASSLRRVQETQYF
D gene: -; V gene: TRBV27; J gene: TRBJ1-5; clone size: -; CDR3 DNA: TGTGCCAGCAGCCTCAGGCCGTATAGCAATCAGCCCCAGCATTTT; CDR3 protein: CASSLRPYSNQPQHF
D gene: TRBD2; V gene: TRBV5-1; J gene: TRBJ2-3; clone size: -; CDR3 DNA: TGCGCCAGCAGCTTGGCATCGGGGGGGGGCCGAGGGACAGATACGCAGTATTTT; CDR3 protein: CASSLASGGGRGTDTQYF
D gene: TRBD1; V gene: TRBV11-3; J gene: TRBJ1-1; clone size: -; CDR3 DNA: TGTGCCAGCAGCCCCTCCGGGACAGGAACCACTGAAGCTTTCTTT; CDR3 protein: CASSPSGTGTTEAFF
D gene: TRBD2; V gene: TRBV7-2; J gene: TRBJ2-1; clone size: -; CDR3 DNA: TGTGCCAGCAGCTTAAGGATTGCGGGGGGATACAATGAGCAGTTCTTC; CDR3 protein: CASSLRIAGGYNEQFF
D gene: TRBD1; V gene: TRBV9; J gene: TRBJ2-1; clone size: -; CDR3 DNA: TGTGCCAGCGGAGGAGGACAGGCTTACAATGAGCAGTTCTTC; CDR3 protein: CASGGGQAYNEQFF
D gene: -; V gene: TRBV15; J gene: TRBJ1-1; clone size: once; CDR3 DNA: TGTGCCACCAGCAGAGCGGGGGGTTTGACGGAAGCTTTCTTT; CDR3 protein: CATSRAGGLTEAFF
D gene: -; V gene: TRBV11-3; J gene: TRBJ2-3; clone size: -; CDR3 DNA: TGTGCCAGCATCGACGACAAGATAGACACGAGCACAGATACGCAGTATTTT; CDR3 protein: CASIDDKIDTSTDTQYF
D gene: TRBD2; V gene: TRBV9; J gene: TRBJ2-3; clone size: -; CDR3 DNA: TGTGCCAGCAGCGAAGCCAGCGGGGCTAGCACAGATACGCAGTATTTT; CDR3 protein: CASSEASGASTDTQYF
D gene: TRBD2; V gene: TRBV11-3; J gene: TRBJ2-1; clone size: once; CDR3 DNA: TGTGCCAGCAGCTTATTACTAGCGGAGGTCAATGAGCAGTTCTTC; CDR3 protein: CASSLLLAEVNEQFF
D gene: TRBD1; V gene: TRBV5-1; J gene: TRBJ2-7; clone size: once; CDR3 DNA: TGCGCCAGCAGCTTGGGACAGGGGATCAACGAGCAGTACTTC; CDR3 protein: CASSLGQGINEQYF
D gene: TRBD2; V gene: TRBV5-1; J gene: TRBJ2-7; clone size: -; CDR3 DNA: TGCGCCAGCAGCTTGACTAGCGCCTACGAGCAGTACTTC; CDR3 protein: CASSLTSAYEQYF